Below are 18 T cell receptor beta chains sequenced from a single sample in a study of tumor-infiltrating lymphocytes in localized non-small cell lung cancer. Clones were read by immunoSEQ multiplex PCR, and TCRdb kept only the in-frame ones, dropping some. The sample records 13,000 or so clones, roughly 79% being singletons. Sequencing input: lung tumor tissue. The receptors here all came from a human donor with non-small cell lung cancer.

This clone was seen a handful of times. The chain carries TRBV14 and TRBJ1-2, with D perhaps TRBD1 (5 bases). This CDR3 is built from 13 residues. Germline lookup yields CDR1 SGHDN and CDR2 FVKESK. V lost 1 base and J lost 4, with 7 bases in between. The CDR3 DNA reads TGTGCCAGCAGCCAAGCCAGGGCCTATGGCTACACCTTC. Translated: CASSQARAYGYTF. The whole variable domain, filled in from reference TRBV14 and TRBJ1-2, reads EAGVTQFPSHSVIEKGQTVTLRCDPISGHDNLYWYRRVMGKEIKFLLHFVKESKQDESGMPNNRFLAERTGGTYSTLKVQPAELEDSGVYFCASSQARAYGYTFGSGTRLTVV.

The CDR3 spells CASSPDRANYNEQFF. CDR3 DNA sequence: TGTGCCAGCAGCCCGGACAGGGCAAATTACAATGAGCAGTTCTTC. The chain is built from TRBV7-9 and TRBJ2-1, with TRBD1 identical over 8 bases. With 5 bases clipped from V and 4 bases from J, the junction kept 7 bases outside the gene matches. There are 15 residues in the CDR3. Germline loops: CDR1 SEHNR, CDR2 FQNEAQ (reference sequence).

The chain is built from TRBV6-6 and TRBJ2-1; 15 positions match TRBD2. With 4 bases clipped from V and 9 bases from J, the junction kept 7 bases outside the gene matches. Per germline, CDR1 MNHNY and CDR2 SVGAGI (reference sequence). The CDR3 contains 16 residues. In DNA form, the CDR3 reads TGTGCCAGCAGTTTCGGACTAGCGGGGGGGGTCACTGAGCAGTTCTTC. Its translation is CASSFGLAGGVTEQFF.

This clone was recorded a few times. The chain has TRBV18 and TRBJ2-1; the D gene could be TRBD1 or TRBD2 (7 bases each). Trimming cost V 4 bases and J 0 bases, with 13 bases left between them. The CDR3 is 16 residues long. Germline assignment: CDR1 KGHSH and CDR2 LQKENI. In DNA form, the CDR3 reads TGTGCCAGCTCACTCCAGCGGGACAGCTCCTACAATGAGCAGTTCTTC. Amino acid sequence: CASSLQRDSSYNEQFF.

V usage is TRBV30 and J usage is TRBJ2-2; TRBD1 or TRBD2 may be the D gene (5 bases each). CDR1 and CDR2 (germline): GTSNPN, SVGIG (reference sequence). V lost 0 bases to trimming and J lost 4 bases, with 9 bases between them. The CDR3 runs to 14 residues. This CDR3 is CAWSVKGPTGELFF. CDR3 bases: TGTGCCTGGAGTGTAAAGGGACCCACCGGGGAGCTGTTTTTT.

This clone occurred a few times. J is TRBJ1-1 and V is TRBV5-1; TRBD1 agrees at 7 bases. Per germline, CDR1 SGHRS and CDR2 YFSETQ. V was pared by 0 bases and J by 1 base, with 6 bases of the junction left unmatched. This CDR3 spans 16 amino acids. In DNA, the CDR3 is TGCGCCAGCAGCTTGGCGGCAGGGGGGAGGAACACTGAAGCTTTCTTT. This sequence encodes CASSLAAGGRNTEAFF.

The genes are TRBV7-9 and TRBJ2-7; the match to TRBD1 covers 12 bases. This CDR3 has 14 amino acids. V dropped 5 bases and J dropped 6; count of bases not matched to a gene: 5. Germline loops: CDR1 SEHNR, CDR2 FQNEAQ (reference sequence). CDR3 nucleotide sequence: TGTGCCAGCAGCCCCGGGACAGGGGGCGTCGAGCAGTACTTC. This sequence encodes CASSPGTGGVEQYF.

This clone came up once. V usage is TRBV4-1 and J usage is TRBJ2-5, with D possibly TRBD1 on 6 matching bases. The J call may be in error: the DNA end matches TRBJ2-7 better. Germline V gives CDR1 MGHRA, CDR2 YSYEKL. There are 15 residues in the CDR3. The CDR3 reads CASSQTQGLGYEQYF. CDR3 nucleotide sequence: TGCGCCAGCAGCCAGACACAGGGTTTGGGGTACGAGCAGTACTTC.

This clone appeared once. The chain has TRBV5-1 and TRBJ1-5; D possibly corresponds to TRBD1 (5 bases). The CDR3 contains 22 residues. The germline V and J ends were trimmed by 4 bases and 0 bases, with 32 bases remaining between them. Germline V gives CDR1 SGHRS, CDR2 YFSETQ. The CDR3 spells CASSGKQTGTSGGRYSNQPQHF. The CDR3, as DNA: TGCGCCAGCAGCGGTAAACAGACGGGGACCTCCGGGGGACGGTATAGCAATCAGCCCCAGCATTTT.

DNA for the CDR3: TGTGCCAGCAGTTCCCCTTACACGGTCTCGGGGACAGATACGCAGTATTTT. This translates into CASSSPYTVSGTDTQYF. V is TRBV28 and J is TRBJ2-3; D is possibly TRBD2 (5 bases). Germline assignment: CDR1 MDHEN and CDR2 SYDVKM. The V and J ends lost 4 bases and 3 bases respectively, with 20 bases between them. The CDR3 has 17 residues. Full variable domain (outside the CDR3, taken from reference TRBV28 and TRBJ2-3): DVKVTQSSRYLVKRTGEKVFLECVQDMDHENMFWYRQDPGLGLRLIYFSYDVKMKEKGDIPEGYSVSREKKERFSLILESASTNQTSMYLCASSSPYTVSGTDTQYFGPGTRLTVL.

By share, this clone ranks as medium-sized. The chain carries TRBV21-1 and TRBJ1-6. TRBV21-1 is described as a pseudogene. The CDR3 has 14 residues. CDR3 bases: TGTGCCAGCAGCAAAGGGACCACTGGTTCACCCCTCCACTTT. This encodes CASSKGTTGSPLHF.

The genes are TRBV2 and TRBJ1-2, with D unclear. This CDR3 has 14 residues. Germline V gene sequence: CDR1 SNHLY, CDR2 FYNNEI. The V and J ends lost 2 bases and 6 bases respectively, with 13 bases between them. CDR3 protein: CASSENPASDGYTF. As DNA, the CDR3 is TGTGCCAGCAGTGAAAATCCCGCTTCCGATGGCTACACCTTC. The whole variable domain, filled in from reference TRBV2 and TRBJ1-2, reads EPEVTQTPSHQVTQMGQEVILRCVPISNHLYFYWYRQILGQKVEFLVSFYNNEISEKSEIFDDQFSVERPDGSNFTLKIRSTKLEDSAMYFCASSENPASDGYTFGSGTRLTVV.

The chain combines TRBV4-3 with TRBJ2-7; 11 nucleotides agree with TRBD2. After removal of 5 bases from V and 1 base from J, the junction contained 7 bases not matched to a gene. Germline V gene sequence: CDR1 LGHNA, CDR2 YSLEER. The CDR3 covers 16 residues. CDR3 sequence reads: CASSRGLADASYEQYF. The CDR3 coding sequence is TGCGCCAGCAGCAGGGGACTAGCGGATGCGTCCTACGAGCAGTACTTC.

V is TRBV27 and J is TRBJ2-2, with 9 positions matching TRBD2. Germline values: CDR1 MNHEY, CDR2 SMNVEV (reference sequence). Trimming took 3 bases from V and 6 from J; bases not matched to a gene: 5. The CDR3 has 15 residues. The CDR3 DNA is TGTGCCAGCAGTTTCGGTAGCGGGAGACCCGGGGAGCTGTTTTTT. Its protein is CASSFGSGRPGELFF.

This chain uses TRBV11-2 with TRBJ2-3; possibly TRBD1 or TRBD2 for D (5 bases each). This CDR3 has 16 amino acids. The ends were cut back, 5 bases at V and 0 bases at J, with 15 bases in the middle. The germline CDR1 and CDR2 sequences are SGHAT and FQNNGV. The CDR3 loop reads CASSLGRQSSTDTQYF. The CDR3 coding sequence is TGTGCCAGCAGCCTGGGACGCCAGAGTAGCACAGATACGCAGTATTTT.

The count of this clone is one. The chain combines TRBV2 with TRBJ2-2; D is possibly TRBD2 (6 bases). Looked up from germline, CDR1 is SNHLY and CDR2 is FYNNEI. This CDR3 is built from 14 residues. The CDR3 spells CANSGRTNTGELFF. The CDR3 coding sequence is TGTGCGAATAGCGGCAGGACAAACACCGGGGAGCTGTTTTTT.

This chain's CDR3 is CASSPPGAEGRNQPQHF. For the CDR3, the DNA is TGTGCCAGCAGCCCCCCCGGGGCCGAAGGTCGCAATCAGCCCCAGCATTTT. The V and J genes are TRBV7-9 and TRBJ1-5; D is possibly TRBD1 (5 bases). With 5 bases removed from V and 2 bases from J, the gap between germline ends came to 19 bases. This CDR3 contains 17 residues. The germline gives CDR1 SEHNR, CDR2 FQNEAQ (reference sequence).

J is TRBJ2-1 and V is TRBV5-1, with 10 bases aligning to TRBD2. CDR1 SGHRS and CDR2 YFSETQ come from the germline V gene. V lost 6 bases to trimming and J lost 5 bases; unmatched junction nucleotides: 8. CDR3 length equals 15 residues. CDR3 DNA: TGCGCCAGCACCCGGTTAGCGGGAGGCAACAATGAGCAGTTCTTC. This gives the protein CASTRLAGGNNEQFF. Full variable domain (rest looked up from reference TRBV5-1 and TRBJ2-1): KAGVTQTPRYLIKTRGQQVTLSCSPISGHRSVSWYQQTPGQGLQFLFEYFSETQRNKGNFPGRFSGRQFSNSRSEMNVSTLELGDSALYLCASTRLAGGNNEQFFGPGTRLTVL.